The source of this T cell receptor (beta chain) is a study of siplizumab effects on memory and regulatory T cells. The method was immunoSEQ multiplex PCR; TCRdb's version includes in-frame clones alone and lacks a portion of them. The table lists about 100,000 clones, over 90% of them singletons. The CDR3 has 14 amino acids. From germline, CDR1 is LNHNV and CDR2 YYDKDF (reference sequence). V was cut by 2 bases and J by 7 bases, with 11 bases left in between. General observations from the study: Alloreactive CD4+ clones that could be mapped were on average 68.8% Treg-derived with siplizumab, against about 25% in controls. Siplizumab significantly decreased alloreactive sequences from unstimulated CD4+ memory cells. Poor capture below about 10^-5 frequency left most alloreactive clones unmapped to unstimulated subsets.

As to this clone: Antigen: not known.

The sample taken for sequencing was Tregs sorted from blood. This clonotype originated in a human donor in good health. The genes are TRBV15 and TRBJ2-2; a possible D gene is TRBD1 (6 bases). The CDR3 bases are TGTGCCACCAGCAGACAGGGGATGAGCGGGGAGCTGTTTTTT. Translating gives CATSRQGMSGELFF.